The source of this T cell receptor (beta chain) is a study of cytomegalovirus exposure and HLA in healthy donors. Study background: In an earlier analysis, around 100 million unique TCR beta sequences were found from some 170 million T cells. Study-wide results and limits: TCR beta sequences reportedly predicted most subjects' HLA-A and HLA-B alleles accurately. Earlier analysis yielded a pattern in which most TCR beta V segments were productive about 90% or about 30% of the time.

The V and J ends lost 9 bases and 0 bases, in that order; junction bases with no gene match: 1. Germline lookup yields CDR1 MNHNS and CDR2 SASEGT. CDR3 length: 13 amino acids. This PCR relied on a set of 60 Vbeta primers and 13 Jbeta primers. The data were produced by immunoSEQ multiplex PCR, yet TCRdb's version contains in-frame clones alone and is incomplete. The data contain around 190,000 clones, more than 75% of them singletons. Details on this clone: Its cognate antigen is unknown.

The sequenced material came from PBMCs. This TCR was recovered from a woman under 30 in good health and CMV-seronegative. J is TRBJ2-3 and V is TRBV6-1, with 9 bases lining up with TRBD2. The CDR3 is CASLAGSTDTQYF. CDR3 nucleotides: TGTGCCAGTCTAGCGGGGAGCACAGATACGCAGTATTTT.